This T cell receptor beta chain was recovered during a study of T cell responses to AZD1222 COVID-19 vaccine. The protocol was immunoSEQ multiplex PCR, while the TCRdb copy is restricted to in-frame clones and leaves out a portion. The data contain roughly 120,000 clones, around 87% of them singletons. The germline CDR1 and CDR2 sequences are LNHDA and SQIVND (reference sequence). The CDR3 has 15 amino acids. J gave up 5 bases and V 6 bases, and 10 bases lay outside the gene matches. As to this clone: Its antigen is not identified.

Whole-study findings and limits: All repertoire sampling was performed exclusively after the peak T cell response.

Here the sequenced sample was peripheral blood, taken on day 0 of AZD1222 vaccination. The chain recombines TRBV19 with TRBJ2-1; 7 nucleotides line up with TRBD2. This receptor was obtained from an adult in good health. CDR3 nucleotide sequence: TGTGCCAGTAGATCGAGCCGGGACTACAACAATGAGCAGTTCTTC. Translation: CASRSSRDYNNEQFF.